This paragraph covers one T cell receptor (beta chain) sequence. The antigen is undetermined. TCRdb fed the RT-PCR reads into MiXCR, producing one record per CDR3 protein. Of more than 500,000 distinct CDR3 sequences listed, around 11% were seen once; the top ten hold 9.5% to 11%. The sample comes from a study of response to subunit inactivated influenza vaccine. Study outcomes and limitations: The authors suggested that every seasonal influenza vaccination recruits few new T cells.

The data also belong to a second study, concerning T cells expressing NK-cell markers. That report notes: A 5'RACE template switching approach incorporating UMIs was used to make TCR beta cDNA. Several experiments confined sorting to alpha-beta TCR T cells with an anti-gamma-delta TCR antibody.

The sequence derives from a man aged 50-59 years who received an inactivated influenza vaccine. The specimen was PBMCs from blood, collected on the day of vaccination.

In DNA form, the CDR3 reads TGTGCCTGGAGTGTAAGCGGGAGTTTCGGGGGGCAGTACTTC. It is translated as CAWSVSGSFGGQYF. V usage is TRBV30 and J usage is TRBJ2-7; 8 nucleotides agree with TRBD2. CDR3 length: 14 residues. CDR1 and CDR2 (germline): GTSNPN, SVGIG (reference sequence). V lost 0 bases to trimming and J lost 9 bases; unmatched junction nucleotides: 10. The variable domain in full, completed from reference TRBV30 and TRBJ2-7, reads SQTIHQWPATLVQPVGSPLSLECTVEGTSNPNLYWYRQAAGRGLQLLFYSVGIGQISSEVPQNLSASRPQDRQFILSSKKLLLSDSGFYLCAWSVSGSFGGQYFGPGTRLTVT.